Each of the 9 T cell receptor beta chains below was sequenced from the same sample in a study of blood T cell repertoires in COVID-19. Measured with immunoSEQ multiplex PCR; TCRdb has only the in-frame clones, and not every one. The sample lists roughly 150,000 clones; 65% to 90% were seen once. The sequencing input was peripheral blood. Every receptor here comes from a woman between 50 and 59 years old with acute or convalescent COVID-19.

CDR3 DNA: TGTGCCAGCAGCCGAGACAGGGGGCTCGAGGCTTTCTTT. Translated, it gives CASSRDRGLEAFF. The chain uses TRBV7-8 and TRBJ1-1; 10 bases line up with TRBD1. After removal of 5 bases from V and 11 bases from J, the junction contained 8 bases not matched to a gene. Germline CDR1 reads SGHVS; CDR2 reads FQNEAQ. This CDR3 region has 13 residues.

V gene TRBV6-5 combines with J gene TRBJ2-1; TRBD2 aligns across 11 bases. The V gene's germline CDR1 is MNHEY and CDR2 SVGAGI. V lost 7 bases, J lost 4 bases, and 3 bases stayed unmatched. This CDR3 contains 14 residues. The chain's CDR3 is CASMIAGGYNEQFF. The CDR3 DNA reads TGTGCCAGCATGATAGCGGGGGGGTACAATGAGCAGTTCTTC.

The chain couples TRBV5-3 to TRBJ2-7; D may be TRBD2 (6 bases). TRBV5-3 is an ORF for which the function is uncertain. The CDR3 totals 14 residues. V shed 2 bases and J shed 0 bases, with 9 bases lying between them. The DNA for the CDR3 is TGTGCCAGAAGCTTCCGGACTACCTCCTACGAGCAGTACTTC. Residues: CARSFRTTSYEQYF.

V usage is TRBV6-6 and J usage is TRBJ2-1, with 8 bases lining up with TRBD1. The CDR3 length is 14 residues. The germline CDR1 and CDR2 sequences are MNHNY and SVGAGI (reference sequence). Unmatched junction bases numbered 7, after V lost 6 bases and J lost 6 bases. Here the CDR3 reads CASSQDRASNEQFF. CDR3 bases: TGTGCCAGCAGCCAGGACAGGGCTTCCAATGAGCAGTTCTTC.

In nucleotides, the CDR3 is TGTGCCAGCCGAAAAGACAGGGGGAATTCACCCCTCCACTTT. It translates to CASRKDRGNSPLHF. The chain uses TRBV27 and TRBJ1-6; 9 bases fit TRBD1. The CDR3 is 14 amino acids. The junction had 6 bases not matched to a gene; V was cut back by 8 bases and J by 7 bases. CDR1 and CDR2 from the germline V gene are MNHEY and SMNVEV (reference sequence).

In its sample, this clone was seen once. The chain is built from TRBV29-1 and TRBJ1-2, with 8 bases lining up with TRBD1. CDR3 length: 12 amino acids. V lost 7 bases, J lost 8 bases, and 9 bases stayed unmatched. The germline V gene has CDR1 SQVTM and CDR2 ANQGSEA. This CDR3 reads CSGRTGLFGYTF. The CDR3 DNA follows: TGCAGCGGCCGGACAGGGTTGTTCGGCTACACCTTC.

The chain is built from TRBV9 and TRBJ1-1; 8 bases are a match to TRBD1. This CDR3 spans 18 amino acids. V was clipped by 3 bases and J by 0 bases; unmatched bases: 13. Germline assignment: CDR1 SGDLS and CDR2 YYNGEE. The DNA of the CDR3 is TGTGCCAGCAGCGGAAGACAGGGGTGGGCCGGGATGAACACTGAAGCTTTCTTT. It translates to CASSGRQGWAGMNTEAFF.

The chain couples TRBV23-1 to TRBJ1-2; 9 bases agree with TRBD1. TRBV23-1 is known as an ORF, though its function is uncertain. Trimming at V came to 2 bases and at J to 7 bases, leaving 14 bases not matched to a gene. The CDR3 totals 17 residues. CDR3 amino acids: CASSQTGGGQGIFGYTF. DNA for the CDR3: TGCGCCAGCAGTCAAACCGGGGGGGGACAGGGTATTTTTGGCTACACCTTC.

The V call is TRBV12-5, the J call TRBJ2-3, with 9 positions matching TRBD1. The CDR3 has 14 residues. Per germline, CDR1 LGHNT and CDR2 FRNRAP. J was trimmed by 5 bases and V by 1 base; bases with no gene match: 1. The CDR3 reads CASGLGQGEDTQYF. The DNA of the CDR3 is TGTGCTAGTGGTTTGGGACAGGGGGAAGATACGCAGTATTTT. The full variable domain, in which reference TRBV12-5 and TRBJ2-3 provide the parts outside the CDR3, is DARVTQTPRHKVTEMGQEVTMRCQPILGHNTVFWYRQTMMQGLELLAYFRNRAPLDDSGMPKDRFSAEMPDATLATLKIQPSEPRDSAVYFCASGLGQGEDTQYFGPGTRLTVL.